Listed here are 2 T cell receptor beta chains from one sample, sequenced in a study of T cell responses to AZD1222 COVID-19 vaccine. This table comes from immunoSEQ multiplex PCR, and its TCRdb copy is limited to in-frame clones, with some not included. The table has 75,000 to 100,000 clones, about 88% seen once. The source material was peripheral blood, sampled on day 0 of AZD1222 vaccination. The source is an adult in good health.

The chain has TRBV20-1 and TRBJ1-1, with a possible D match to TRBD1 (5 bases). V was shortened by 6 bases and J by 7 bases, with 12 bases between the two germline ends. Germline CDR1 and CDR2: DFQATT and SNEGSKA (reference sequence). CDR3 length: 11 residues. CDR3 nucleotides: TGCAGTGCGAACCGGGGGTTTGAAGCTTTCTTT. This gives the protein CSANRGFEAFF.

The J gene is TRBJ1-2, the V gene TRBV6-5, with TRBD1 matching 9 bases. The germline V gene has CDR1 MNHEY and CDR2 SVGAGI. The trim removed 7 bases at V and 4 bases at J, leaving 1 base unmatched. This CDR3 comprises 12 residues. CDR3 sequence: CASTDRGYGYTF. DNA for the CDR3: TGTGCCAGCACGGACAGGGGCTATGGCTACACCTTC.